This T cell receptor (beta chain) emerged from a study of spatial heterogeneity in lung cancer. Points from the study as a whole: Ubiquitous expanded tumor TCRs appeared in blood more at resection than follow-up.

Described time point: blood at routine non-recurrence follow-up after resection. The study sequenced unsorted whole RNA from tumor, nontumor lung or frozen PBMC. Trimming left V 5 bases short and J 6 bases short, with 12 bases between. The CDR3 spans 14 residues. Germline V CDR1 and CDR2: SGHRS, YFSETQ. Single TCR cDNA molecules each had their own unique molecular identifier. One entry per CDR3 protein results from TCRdb running MiXCR on the 5' RACE reads. The table includes about 25,000 distinct CDR3 sequences, 4.5% to 7.5% detected once. This clonotype was counted many times. The antigen is not known.

The source was PBMCs, collected at follow-up. The source is a male donor with early-stage non-small cell lung cancer. This rearrangement joins TRBV5-1 to TRBJ1-6; maybe TRBD1 (5 bases). The CDR3 DNA reads TGCGCCAGCAGTATTGGACAAAGTAATTCACCCCTCCACTTT. Amino acids: CASSIGQSNSPLHF. The full variable domain, completed using reference TRBV5-1 and TRBJ1-6, is KAGVTQTPRYLIKTRGQQVTLSCSPISGHRSVSWYQQTPGQGLQFLFEYFSETQRNKGNFPGRFSGRQFSNSRSEMNVSTLELGDSALYLCASSIGQSNSPLHFGNGTRLTVT.